These 6 T cell receptor beta chains came from one sample sequenced in a study of cytomegalovirus exposure and HLA in healthy donors (dated by TCRdb to the late 2010s). Library preparation employed the immunoSEQ multiplex PCR assay. A mixture of 60 forward primers for TCR Vbeta segments and 13 reverse primers for TCR Jbeta segments was used in the multiplex PCR. The table comes from immuneACCESS by way of TCRdb, which keeps in-frame sequences with V and J called. Part of the clones is missing from these tables; in studies checked, under half for an unresolved V gene and the rest for unknown reasons. The sample contains 160,000 or so clones, more than 65% of them found a single time. The ten largest clones represent under 0.6% of the sample. Sample: PBMCs. The receptors originated from a woman aged 50 to 65 in good health and CMV-seronegative.

The rearrangement uses TRBV2 and TRBJ2-5; 13 bases align to TRBD2. This CDR3 spans 18 amino acids. Per germline, CDR1 SNHLY and CDR2 FYNNEI. Unmatched junction bases numbered 10, after V lost 5 bases and J lost 1 base. The CDR3 sequence is CASSLGLAGAAAQETQYF. CDR3 coding DNA: TGTGCCAGCAGTCTTGGACTAGCGGGGGCTGCGGCCCAAGAGACCCAGTACTTC.

The chain couples TRBV23-1 to TRBJ1-1; D call uncertain. TRBV23-1 is reported as an ORF; its role is uncertain. V gave up 0 bases and J gave up 13 bases, with 6 bases separating them. CDR3 length equals 10 residues. The CDR3 spells CASSQSRHFF. The CDR3 DNA is TGCGCCAGCAGTCAATCGCGCCATTTCTTT.

The CDR3 is CASSLDLGTSGNEQFF. The CDR3 DNA sequence: TGCGCCAGCAGCTTGGACCTCGGGACTAGCGGCAATGAGCAGTTCTTC. The chain carries TRBV5-1 and TRBJ2-1; 11 nucleotides line up with TRBD2. The germline V gene encodes CDR1 SGHRS and CDR2 YFSETQ. The CDR3 has 16 residues. The ends lost 0 bases at V and 6 bases at J; junction bases unmatched: 5.

This clone showed up just a few times. The chain has TRBV4-3 and TRBJ1-1, with D possibly matching TRBD1 (6 bases). Trimming pared 4 bases from V and 0 bases from J, leaving 15 bases between. There are 16 residues in the CDR3. Germline V CDR1 and CDR2: LGHNA, YSLEER. CDR3 amino acids: CASSLSPDRMNTEAFF. DNA for the CDR3: TGCGCCAGCAGCCTTTCTCCCGACAGGATGAACACTGAAGCTTTCTTT.

DNA for the CDR3: TGCGCCAGCAGCCCGACAGGGGGCCTGTCCAAAAACATTCAGTACTTC. It encodes CASSPTGGLSKNIQYF. V usage is TRBV4-3 and J usage is TRBJ2-4, with 10 bases that match TRBD1. V trimming: 4 bases; J trimming: 2 bases; junction bases outside the gene matches: 5. This CDR3 is built from 16 residues. Per germline, CDR1 LGHNA and CDR2 YSLEER.

The chain is built from TRBV27 and TRBJ2-7; maybe TRBD1 (7 bases). V was shortened by 4 bases and J by 3 bases, with 13 bases between the two germline ends. This CDR3 comprises 14 residues. Germline CDR1 reads MNHEY; CDR2 reads SMNVEV (reference sequence). The CDR3 bases are TGTGCCAGCAGTTCACAGGGGAGGTACTACGAGCAGTACTTC. Amino acid sequence: CASSSQGRYYEQYF.